The rows below give T cell receptor beta chains drawn from one sample of a study of glioma-infiltrating T cells after dendritic cell vaccination. The assay was immunoSEQ multiplex PCR, and TCRdb's table has in-frame clones only and misses some. Counted here are about 67,000 clones, around 86% occurring once; the ten biggest clones make up roughly 7.9%. Material: blood, obtained before dendritic cell vaccination. The receptor set was obtained from a human donor with glioblastoma. Both conserved end residues are part of each CDR3. A D gene is named only where the DNA matches it firmly. The size entry is marked missing in some rows and otherwise reads once, few, many or a size class.

TRBJ1-2,TRBV7-9,TRBD1,-,TGTGCCAGCAGCAGCCAAGACCGGGACAGGGCATCCTATGGCTACACCTTC,CASSSQDRDRASYGYTF
TRBJ2-3,TRBV2,TRBD2,-,TGTGCCAGCAGTGACGTCCCGGGGGGGCTTGCGGATACGCAGTATTTT,CASSDVPGGLADTQYF
TRBJ2-7,TRBV2,-,-,TGTGCCAGCAGGGCGACAGCGTATCCGGGGGCCTACGAGCAGTACTTC,CASRATAYPGAYEQYF
TRBJ1-1,TRBV5-1,-,-,TGCGCCAGCAGTCGAGAGCGGGGGAACACTGAAGCTTTCTTT,CASSRERGNTEAFF
TRBJ1-1,TRBV11-2,TRBD1,-,TGTGCCAGCAGCTTAGATAGACAGGGGAATGAAGCTTTCTTT,CASSLDRQGNEAFF
TRBJ2-2,TRBV6-6,-,-,TGTGCCAGCAACCCCGGCACCGGGGAGCTGTTTTTT,CASNPGTGELFF
TRBJ1-2,TRBV6-5,-,-,TGTGCCAGCAAACCTGGAGCCCACTATGGCTACACCTTC,CASKPGAHYGYTF
TRBJ2-7,TRBV27,-,-,TGTGCCAGCAGTTCAAGTGACAGAAACTACGAGCAGTACTTC,CASSSSDRNYEQYF
TRBJ1-5,TRBV6-1,-,-,TGTGCCAGCAGTGACCTTTCCGGGGGGCTTTTCAGGCCCCAGCATTTT,CASSDLSGGLFRPQHF
TRBJ2-7,TRBV7-8,TRBD1,-,TGTGCCAGCAGCTTACAGGGGGAGATCTACGAGCAGTACTTC,CASSLQGEIYEQYF
TRBJ1-3,TRBV5-6,TRBD1,-,TGTGCCAGCAGCCTTCCCGACAGGGGATCAAACACCATATATTTT,CASSLPDRGSNTIYF
TRBJ1-1,TRBV6-6,-,-,TGTGCCAGCAGTTACTATCCGAGCCGCCTTGAAGCTTTCTTT,CASSYYPSRLEAFF
TRBJ1-2,TRBV4-2,TRBD1,-,TGTGCCAGCAGCCAAGATTCGCGACAGGGGTTGGGTGGCTACACCTTC,CASSQDSRQGLGGYTF
TRBJ1-2,TRBV7-3,-,-,TGTGCCAGCAGTCTCAACCCCGGGGAGCGGGGGGGGAATGGCTACACCTTC,CASSLNPGERGGNGYTF
TRBJ2-2,TRBV7-3,TRBD2,once,TGTGCCAGCAGCCAAGGACTAGTCACCGGGGAGCTGTTTTTT,CASSQGLVTGELFF
TRBJ1-1,TRBV5-1,-,-,TGCGCCAGCAGCTTGCAGGGGCGGGACACTGAAGCTTTCTTT,CASSLQGRDTEAFF
TRBJ2-7,TRBV14,TRBD2,once,TGTGCCAGCAGCTGGACTAGCGTCGGCGAGCAGTACTTC,CASSWTSVGEQYF
TRBJ2-5,TRBV7-2,-,-,TGTGCCAGCAGCAGTCAACCCCGGGACACAGAGACCCAGTACTTC,CASSSQPRDTETQYF
TRBJ2-1,TRBV29-1,TRBD2,-,TGCAGCGTCCGTGGGGGGGGGACTAGCTCCTACAATGAGCAGTTCTTC,CSVRGGGTSSYNEQFF
TRBJ2-7,TRBV6-1,-,-,TGTGCCAGCAGTGGAGGAGGAGGGTACGAGCAGTACTTC,CASSGGGGYEQYF
TRBJ1-2,TRBV16,-,-,TGTGCCAGCAGCCCTCAGACTCCGAACTATGGCTACACCTTC,CASSPQTPNYGYTF
TRBJ2-3,TRBV19,TRBD2,-,TGTGCCAGTAGTAGGCCCACTAGCGGGGGGAGTTGGGATACGCAGTATTTT,CASSRPTSGGSWDTQYF
TRBJ1-4,TRBV5-1,-,-,TGCGCCAGCAGCCAACAGGGTTCTAATGAAAAACTGTTTTTT,CASSQQGSNEKLFF
TRBJ1-5,TRBV6-6,TRBD1,-,TGTGCCAGCAGTTCTAAGGGGGCGAATAGCAATCAGCCCCAGCATTTT,CASSSKGANSNQPQHF
TRBJ2-7,TRBV10-3,-,-,TGTGCCATCAGTGAGTCTGGAGGGGACGAGCAGTACTTC,CAISESGGDEQYF
TRBJ2-7,TRBV5-1,TRBD1,-,TGCGCCAGCAGCACGACAGGGGGCGTCCCCTACGAGCAGTACTTC,CASSTTGGVPYEQYF
TRBJ2-7,TRBV13,-,-,TGTGCCAGCAGGGGGCTGGGGGAGCAGTACTTC,CASRGLGEQYF
TRBJ2-5,TRBV7-8,TRBD1,-,TGTGCCAGCAGCCCCCGGGACAGGGTAAAGACCCAGTACTTC,CASSPRDRVKTQYF
TRBJ1-1,TRBV13,-,once,TGTGCCAGCAGCTTGTGGGGGCCTGGGTCAGAAGCTTTCTTT,CASSLWGPGSEAFF
TRBJ1-1,TRBV5-1,TRBD1,-,TGCGCCAGCAGCTTGAGCTTCCGGGACAGAGACACTGAAGCTTTCTTT,CASSLSFRDRDTEAFF
TRBJ1-5,TRBV6-5,-,-,TGTGCCAGCAGCCGGGGCGGGGGTTTCAATCAGCCCCAGCATTTT,CASSRGGGFNQPQHF
TRBJ2-7,TRBV27,TRBD1,few,TGTGCCAGCACATCCGGGACAGGGTCGTACGAGCAGTACTTC,CASTSGTGSYEQYF